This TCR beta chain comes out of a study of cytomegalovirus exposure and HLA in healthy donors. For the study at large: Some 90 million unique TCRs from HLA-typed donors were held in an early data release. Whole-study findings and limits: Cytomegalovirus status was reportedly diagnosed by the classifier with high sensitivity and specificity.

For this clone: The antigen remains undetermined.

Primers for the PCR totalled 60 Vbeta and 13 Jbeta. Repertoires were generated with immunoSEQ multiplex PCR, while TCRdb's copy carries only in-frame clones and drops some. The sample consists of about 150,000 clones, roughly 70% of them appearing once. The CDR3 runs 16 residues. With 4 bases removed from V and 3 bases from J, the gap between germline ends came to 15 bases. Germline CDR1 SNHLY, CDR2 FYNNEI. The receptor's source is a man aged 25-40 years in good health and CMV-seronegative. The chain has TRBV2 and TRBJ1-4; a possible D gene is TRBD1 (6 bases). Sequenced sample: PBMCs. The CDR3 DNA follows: TGTGCCAGCAGTGGCAGGGGAGGGACGGCTAATGAAAAACTGTTTTTT. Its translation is CASSGRGGTANEKLFF. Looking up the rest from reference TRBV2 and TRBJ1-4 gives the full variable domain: EPEVTQTPSHQVTQMGQEVILRCVPISNHLYFYWYRQILGQKVEFLVSFYNNEISEKSEIFDDQFSVERPDGSNFTLKIRSTKLEDSAMYFCASSGRGGTANEKLFFGSGTQLSVL.